This entry features one TCR beta chain sequence. CDR3 length equals 11 residues. V lost 3 bases and J lost 7; bases outside the gene matches: 0. The germline gives CDR1 MNHNY, CDR2 SVGAGI (reference sequence). The sample originates from a study of T cell changes during pregnancy in multiple sclerosis. Profiling relied on immunoSEQ multiplex PCR, and the TCRdb table lists in-frame clones only, not all of them. The sample lists roughly 80,000 clones, roughly 94% occurring once. The sequence was collected from a female donor with multiple sclerosis, enrolled in a pregnancy study. This chain uses TRBV6-6 with TRBJ2-7, with TRBD2 identical over 7 bases. Sequenced here: peripheral blood, sampled before pregnancy. The CDR3 loop is CASSYSGEQYF. The CDR3 nucleotides read TGTGCCAGCAGTTATAGCGGGGAGCAGTACTTC.